The 10 T cell receptor beta chains listed next were all sequenced from one sample in a study of T cell changes during pregnancy in multiple sclerosis (dated by TCRdb to the late 2010s). Libraries were constructed by the immunoSEQ multiplex PCR assay. The source is immuneACCESS, and TCRdb retained only in-frame sequences with V and J called. Part of the clones is not carried over; for the studies checked, unresolved V genes explain less than half of this, and the remainder is unexplained. The sample table records approximately 40,000 clones; 75% to 95% of these occur just once. The ten largest clones represent 12% of the sample. The input for sequencing was CD8+ T cells from peripheral blood mononuclear cells, taken after pregnancy. These TCRs come from a female donor with multiple sclerosis, enrolled in a pregnancy study.

The genes are TRBV2 and TRBJ1-5, with a tentative D call TRBD1 (5 bases). Germline CDR1 reads SNHLY; CDR2 reads FYNNEI. V lost 2 bases and J lost 7, with 18 bases in between. The CDR3 contains 16 residues. The CDR3 coding sequence is TGTGCCAGCAGTGAACGGTATAGGGGAGGTGGACAGCCCCAGCATTTT. Its translation: CASSERYRGGGQPQHF. Full variable domain (remainder filled in from reference TRBV2 and TRBJ1-5): EPEVTQTPSHQVTQMGQEVILRCVPISNHLYFYWYRQILGQKVEFLVSFYNNEISEKSEIFDDQFSVERPDGSNFTLKIRSTKLEDSAMYFCASSERYRGGGQPQHFGDGTRLSIL.

The chain couples TRBV15 to TRBJ2-7; TRBD2 is a possible D gene (5 bases). The V end lost 3 bases, the J end lost 2 bases, and 23 bases lay between the germline ends. The germline gives CDR1 LNHNV, CDR2 YYDKDF (reference sequence). The CDR3 extends over 18 amino acids. The CDR3 spells CATSSTFIPTEAPYEQYF. The CDR3 region has the DNA TGTGCCACCAGCAGTACCTTCATTCCGACGGAGGCCCCCTACGAGCAGTACTTC.

The chain uses TRBV6-5 and TRBJ1-1; no definite D call. V dropped 0 bases and J dropped 3 bases, with 8 bases sitting between them. CDR3 length equals 14 residues. CDR1 and CDR2 (germline): MNHEY, SVGAGI. CDR3 protein: CASSYSGRDTEAFF. CDR3 sequence (DNA): TGTGCCAGCAGTTACTCCGGGAGAGACACTGAAGCTTTCTTT.

The J gene is TRBJ2-3, the V gene TRBV7-9; 11 positions match TRBD1. The V and J ends lost 5 bases and 5 bases, in that order; junction bases with no gene match: 9. The CDR3 contains 16 residues. Per germline, CDR1 SEHNR and CDR2 FQNEAQ (reference sequence). CDR3 sequence (DNA): TGTGCCAGCAGCATTTTGGACAGGGGGCGCGGAGATACGCAGTATTTT. It yields the protein CASSILDRGRGDTQYF.

The chain employs TRBV4-1 and TRBJ2-3; no clear D. Germline V gene data show CDR1 as MGHRA and CDR2 as YSYEKL. The CDR3 is 16 amino acids. Trimming removed 0 bases from V and 0 bases from J, with 10 bases in between. The CDR3, as DNA: TGCGCCAGCAGCCAAGATGCACAACCTAGCACAGATACGCAGTATTTT. Amino acids: CASSQDAQPSTDTQYF.

The J gene is TRBJ2-7, the V gene TRBV27, with 7 bases that match TRBD2. Germline CDR1 MNHEY, CDR2 SMNVEV (reference sequence). V gave up 3 bases and J gave up 4 bases; unmatched junction bases: 3. The CDR3 has 13 amino acids. The CDR3 coding sequence is TGTGCCAGCAGTTTGTCTAGCGGTTACGAGCAGTACTTC. It codes for CASSLSSGYEQYF.

The genes are TRBV5-1 and TRBJ2-1; 9 nucleotides match TRBD2. Germline V CDR1 and CDR2: SGHRS, YFSETQ. The CDR3 extends over 15 amino acids. V trimming: 3 bases; J trimming: 7 bases; junction bases outside the gene matches: 8. CDR3 sequence: CASSWTAGGRNEQFF. The DNA for the CDR3 is TGCGCCAGCAGCTGGACAGCGGGGGGAAGAAATGAGCAGTTCTTC.

V is TRBV11-2 and J is TRBJ2-7; TRBD2 matches at 7 bases. Germline lookup yields CDR1 SGHAT and CDR2 FQNNGV. After removal of 5 bases from V and 3 bases from J, the junction contained 16 bases not matched to a gene. The CDR3 sequence is 17 residues long. CDR3 amino acids: CASSPLVGGSGYYEQYF. CDR3 bases: TGTGCCAGCAGCCCCTTAGTGGGGGGGAGCGGATACTACGAGCAGTACTTC.

V usage is TRBV27 and J usage is TRBJ1-4, with 7 positions matching TRBD1. The J segment lost 5 bases and the V segment lost 6 bases, leaving 6 bases of the junction unmatched. Germline-derived CDR1 and CDR2 are MNHEY and SMNVEV (reference sequence). The CDR3 is made up of 14 amino acids. CDR3 in DNA: TGTGCCAGCAGACTGACAGGGAGCAATGAAAAACTGTTTTTT. Its translation: CASRLTGSNEKLFF. Using reference TRBV27 and TRBJ1-4 for the parts outside the CDR3, the full variable domain is EAQVTQNPRYLITVTGKKLTVTCSQNMNHEYMSWYRQDPGLGLRQIYYSMNVEVTDKGDVPEGYKVSRKEKRNFPLILESPSPNQTSLYFCASRLTGSNEKLFFGSGTQLSVL.

This clone was counted a few times. The V call is TRBV7-9, the J call TRBJ1-2; perhaps TRBD1 as D (6 bases). Germline V lookup: CDR1 SEHNR, CDR2 FQNEAQ (reference sequence). V was trimmed by 6 bases and J by 1 base, leaving 12 bases between them. This CDR3 is built from 14 residues. The CDR3 nucleotides read TGTGCCAGCAGGCCTGGACAGCTTAACTATGGCTACACCTTC. Protein: CASRPGQLNYGYTF.